The 27 T cell receptor beta chains presented below share a single source sample, sequenced in a study of T-cell reconstitution after alpha-beta-depleted transplantation in children. A library of TCRbeta sequences, prepared with unique molecular identifiers, was generated. Via MiXCR, TCRdb re-called the PCR reads, giving one row per CDR3 protein. The sample lists just over 950,000 distinct CDR3 sequences, roughly 29% occurring once. This material consisted of PBMCs, mostly from graft donor cells, taken 360 days after TCRalphabeta/CD19-depleted stem cell transplant. The receptors were sampled from a boy less than two years old who had a stem cell transplant for SCID, so the T cells may come from the graft donor.

This chain links TRBV2 with TRBJ2-1; D ambiguous. There are 13 residues in the CDR3. The ends were cut back, 4 bases at V and 6 bases at J, with 10 bases in the middle. CDR1 and CDR2 (germline): SNHLY, FYNNEI. The CDR3 spells CASSATPANEQFF. CDR3 bases: TGTGCCAGCAGTGCAACCCCGGCCAATGAGCAGTTCTTC. Together with reference TRBV2 and TRBJ2-1, the CDR3 gives the full variable domain: EPEVTQTPSHQVTQMGQEVILRCVPISNHLYFYWYRQILGQKVEFLVSFYNNEISEKSEIFDDQFSVERPDGSNFTLKIRSTKLEDSAMYFCASSATPANEQFFGPGTRLTVL.

CDR3 amino acids: CSALRGDGPYNEQFF. The CDR3 region has the DNA TGCAGCGCCCTTCGGGGTGACGGGCCATACAATGAGCAGTTCTTC. The rearrangement links TRBV20-1 to TRBJ2-1; TRBD2 might be the D (5 bases). The CDR3 spans 15 residues. Germline values: CDR1 DFQATT, CDR2 SNEGSKA (reference sequence).

CDR3 in amino acids: CASSPPMTGPRATQYF. CDR3 DNA sequence: TGTGCCAGCTCACCCCCGATGACAGGGCCTAGGGCGACCCAGTACTTC. The chain uses TRBV18 and TRBJ2-5, with 7 bases matching TRBD1. The CDR3 totals 16 residues. In germline, CDR1 is KGHSH, CDR2 LQKENI. After removal of 3 bases from V and 7 bases from J, the junction contained 14 bases not matched to a gene. The entire variable domain, with the rest obtained from reference TRBV18 and TRBJ2-5, is as follows: NAGVMQNPRHLVRRRGQEARLRCSPMKGHSHVYWYRQLPEEGLKFMVYLQKENIIDESGMPKERFSAEFPKEGPSILRIQQVVRGDSAAYFCASSPPMTGPRATQYFGPGTRLLVL.

V gene TRBV5-1 combines with J gene TRBJ2-1; 9 nucleotides agree with TRBD2. The V and J ends lost 0 bases and 3 bases, in that order; junction bases with no gene match: 10. This CDR3 has 18 residues. Germline V gene lookup returns CDR1 SGHRS and CDR2 YFSETQ. CDR3 protein: CASSLAVTSGLGYNEQFF. In DNA, the CDR3 is TGCGCCAGCAGCTTGGCCGTAACTAGCGGGCTCGGCTACAATGAGCAGTTCTTC. Complete variable domain (other parts from reference TRBV5-1 and TRBJ2-1): KAGVTQTPRYLIKTRGQQVTLSCSPISGHRSVSWYQQTPGQGLQFLFEYFSETQRNKGNFPGRFSGRQFSNSRSEMNVSTLELGDSALYLCASSLAVTSGLGYNEQFFGPGTRLTVL.

The rearrangement joins TRBV12-3 or TRBV12-4 to TRBJ2-3; no definite D call. The CDR3 length is 15 residues. Trimming stripped 1 base from V and 5 bases from J, with 13 bases between. The CDR3 spells CASSLDRHEVDTQYF. CDR3 DNA: TGTGCCAGCAGTTTAGATCGGCATGAAGTAGATACGCAGTATTTT.

V and J are TRBV5-1 and TRBJ2-4; 8 nucleotides match TRBD1. There are 12 residues in the CDR3. V was pared by 5 bases and J by 8 bases, with 3 bases of the junction left unmatched. CDR1 and CDR2 (germline): SGHRS, YFSETQ. In DNA, the CDR3 is TGCGCCAGCAGTTACAGGGGGGACATTCAGTACTTC. Protein product: CASSYRGDIQYF.

The CDR3 here is CSARGAGGAYEQYF. The CDR3 bases are TGCAGTGCTAGGGGGGCAGGGGGGGCCTACGAGCAGTACTTC. The chain joins TRBV20-1 to TRBJ2-7, with D possibly being TRBD1 or TRBD2 (7 bases each). The germline V and J ends were trimmed by 3 bases and 2 bases, with 14 bases remaining between them. This CDR3 contains 14 residues. Germline CDR1 is DFQATT and CDR2 is SNEGSKA (reference sequence).

This clonotype was picked up a small number of times. The rearrangement joins TRBV27 to TRBJ2-1; possibly TRBD1 for D (6 bases). Germline CDR1 reads MNHEY; CDR2 reads SMNVEV (reference sequence). V was clipped by 3 bases and J by 7 bases, with 16 bases between them. The CDR3 contains 15 residues. In DNA, the CDR3 is TGTGCCAGCAGTTTGTCAAGGGGGTTCTCGAATGAGCAGTTCTTC. The encoded protein is CASSLSRGFSNEQFF.

The chain couples TRBV20-1 to TRBJ2-3; possible D gene TRBD2, 5 bases. Germline-derived CDR1 and CDR2 are DFQATT and SNEGSKA (reference sequence). The CDR3 runs to 14 residues. V was shortened by 1 base and J by 2 bases, with 10 bases between the two germline ends. The CDR3 spells CSARGELPTDTQYF. The CDR3 region has the DNA TGCAGTGCTAGAGGGGAGCTCCCCACAGATACGCAGTATTTT.

The table lists this clonotype with a few counts. This chain connects TRBV15 to TRBJ2-7; D is perhaps TRBD2 (6 bases). Germline CDR1 is LNHNV and CDR2 is YYDKDF (reference sequence). The CDR3 extends over 14 amino acids. The germline V and J ends were trimmed by 3 bases and 2 bases, with 11 bases remaining between them. The CDR3 loop is CATSRYGSTYEQYF. CDR3 in DNA: TGTGCCACCAGCAGGTACGGGAGCACCTACGAGCAGTACTTC.

The chain links TRBV5-5 to TRBJ2-7, with a weak D call TRBD1 (5 bases). The CDR3 is 14 amino acids. CDR1 is SGHKS and CDR2 is YYEKEE in the germline V gene (reference sequence). V was trimmed by 1 base and J by 2 bases, leaving 10 bases between them. The CDR3 DNA reads TGTGCCAGCAGCTTGAAGCGCAGGGCCTACGAGCAGTACTTC. It encodes CASSLKRRAYEQYF.

This chain connects TRBV5-6 to TRBJ2-6; TRBD1 is a possible D gene (6 bases). This CDR3 has 19 residues. V shed 3 bases and J shed 1 base, with 20 bases lying between them. In germline, CDR1 is SGHDT, CDR2 YYEEEE. CDR3 nucleotide sequence: TGTGCCAGCAGCTGGGTGACAGGCTCTCTCCTTTCTGGGGCCAACGTCCTGACTTTC. Amino acid sequence: CASSWVTGSLLSGANVLTF.

This clonotype was counted at least ten times. The rearrangement links TRBV5-4 to TRBJ1-1; D not resolved. The CDR3 extends over 11 amino acids. Per germline, CDR1 SGHNT and CDR2 YYREEE (reference sequence). V gave up 3 bases and J gave up 8 bases, with 8 bases separating them. CDR3 DNA: TGTGCCAGCAGCTCTCGGACGGAAGCTTTCTTT. Its translation is CASSSRTEAFF.

The chain joins TRBV5-1 to TRBJ2-3; 12 bases map to TRBD2. From germline, CDR1 is SGHRS and CDR2 YFSETQ. CDR3 length: 17 residues. The V segment lost 1 base and the J segment 7 bases; nucleotides outside the gene matches: 10. The CDR3 region is CASSLRSTSGGKNTQYF. The CDR3 nucleotides read TGCGCCAGCAGCTTGAGGTCGACTAGCGGGGGCAAGAATACGCAGTATTTT.

V gene TRBV20-1 combines with J gene TRBJ2-4; 7 bases map to TRBD1. This CDR3 has 14 amino acids. After removal of 1 base from V and 5 bases from J, the junction contained 5 bases not matched to a gene. Germline CDR1 is DFQATT and CDR2 is SNEGSKA (reference sequence). This chain's CDR3 is CSARVGTVQNIQYF. As DNA, the CDR3 is TGCAGTGCTAGAGTAGGGACAGTCCAAAACATTCAGTACTTC.

As concerns this clonotype: No DNA is shown, since the ends of the CDR3 on it are uncertain; the CDR3 is the one TCRdb lists. This chain joins TRBV5-5 and TRBJ2-1; TRBD1 is the table's D call and was not checked against the DNA. Germline loops: CDR1 SGHKS, CDR2 YYEKEE (reference sequence). Including both end residues, the CDR3 is 13 amino acids long. The CDR3 loop reads CASSFAGGSMGLF.

The table lists this clonotype with many counts. This rearrangement joins TRBV10-3 to TRBJ2-1; D not certain. Per germline, CDR1 ENHRY and CDR2 SYGVKD. V was pared by 11 bases and J by 4 bases, with 21 bases between. This CDR3 has 15 residues. CDR3 DNA: TGTGCCTCCACCCTCGACGGCCTCCTATACAATGAGCAGTTCTTC. Its protein product is CASTLDGLLYNEQFF.

On this clonotype: Because it lacks the conserved phenylalanine or tryptophan at the end, this CDR3 is likely a read error. The rearrangement uses TRBV7-9 and TRBJ2-7; 8 nucleotides agree with TRBD2. Germline V CDR1 and CDR2: SEHNR, FQNEAQ (reference sequence). J was trimmed by 3 bases and V by 7 bases; bases with no gene match: 11. The CDR3 extends over 15 amino acids. The CDR3 DNA reads as TGTGCCAGCAACGGCCGGCGGGGGGATAACTACGAGCAGTACTTA. Translated: CASNGRRGDNYEQYL.

This clonotype was recorded only once. The chain recombines TRBV5-1 with TRBJ2-1; 12 bases line up with TRBD2. The CDR3 runs 16 residues. Germline trimming cut 0 bases from V and 9 bases from J; bases unmatched to any gene: 7. CDR1 is SGHRS and CDR2 is YFSETQ in the germline V gene. The CDR3 DNA reads TGCGCCAGCAGCTTGGCCGCTAGCGGGGGGGCTGGTGAGCAGTTCTTC. The encoded protein is CASSLAASGGAGEQFF.

The J gene is TRBJ2-3, the V gene TRBV28; 7 bases fit TRBD1. Trimming at V came to 7 bases and at J to 4 bases, leaving 5 bases not matched to a gene. Germline CDR1 reads MDHEN; CDR2 reads SYDVKM. The CDR3 loop spans 13 amino acids. The CDR3 loop is CASTRGGSDTQYF. The CDR3 nucleotides read TGTGCCAGCACCCGAGGGGGCTCAGATACGCAGTATTTT.

The gene calls are TRBV20-1 and TRBJ2-7; unclear D gene. With 1 base removed from V and 4 bases from J, the gap between germline ends came to 8 bases. Germline V CDR1 and CDR2: DFQATT, SNEGSKA (reference sequence). The CDR3 loop spans 12 amino acids. The CDR3 DNA reads TGCAGTGCTAGAGCTGTGGGGTACGAGCAGTACTTC. Translation gives CSARAVGYEQYF.

The chain couples TRBV7-9 to TRBJ1-5; a weak D match, TRBD1 (5 bases). Trimming shortened V by 1 base and J by 7 bases, and 17 bases separated the two germline ends. The CDR3 has 16 residues. CDR1 is SEHNR and CDR2 is FQNEAQ in the germline V gene (reference sequence). CDR3 in amino acids: CASSLGGTYHRQPQHF. In DNA, the CDR3 is TGTGCCAGCAGCTTAGGGGGGACGTACCACAGGCAGCCCCAGCATTTT.

V usage is TRBV7-2 and J usage is TRBJ2-7, with 9 bases that match TRBD2. Germline V lookup: CDR1 SGHTA, CDR2 FQGNSA. The CDR3 runs 16 residues. J gave up 0 bases and V 5 bases, and 8 bases lay outside the gene matches. This chain's CDR3 is CASSAAGTSFSYEQYF. CDR3 nucleotide sequence: TGTGCCAGCAGCGCTGCCGGGACTAGCTTCTCCTACGAGCAGTACTTC.

DNA of the CDR3: TGTGCCACCAGCAGAGATGACGGGGGGAGCGATGAGCAGTTCTTC. It encodes CATSRDDGGSDEQFF. The chain joins TRBV15 to TRBJ2-1, with 7 nucleotides matching TRBD2. V lost 0 bases, J lost 8 bases, and 7 bases stayed unmatched. The CDR3 sequence is 15 residues long. Germline CDR1 reads LNHNV; CDR2 reads YYDKDF (reference sequence).

The rearrangement uses TRBV4-2 and TRBJ1-5; tentative D call: TRBD1 (5 bases). Trimming stripped 0 bases from V and 6 bases from J, with 12 bases between. The CDR3 sequence is 15 residues long. Looked up from germline, CDR1 is LGHNA and CDR2 is YNFKEQ. The CDR3 protein is CASSQESEGSQPQHF. The DNA for the CDR3 is TGTGCCAGCAGCCAAGAATCCGAGGGGAGTCAGCCCCAGCATTTT.

This clonotype occurred a few times. The rearrangement joins TRBV6-2 or TRBV6-3 to TRBJ2-7, with 8 bases aligning to TRBD2. Germline V CDR1 and CDR2: MNHEY, SVGEGT. The CDR3 sequence is 15 residues long. The V segment lost 2 bases and the J segment 3 bases; nucleotides outside the gene matches: 6. The CDR3 is CASSYLSGVNYEQYF. In DNA form, the CDR3 reads TGTGCCAGCAGTTACCTTAGCGGGGTGAACTACGAGCAGTACTTC.

The rearrangement links TRBV7-9 to TRBJ2-7; tentatively, D is TRBD1 (6 bases). Germline V CDR1 and CDR2: SEHNR, FQNEAQ (reference sequence). The CDR3 has 15 amino acids. The V end was cut by 4 bases, the J end by 1 base, with 14 bases between. This CDR3 is CASSSGQRGSYEQYF. As DNA, the CDR3 is TGTGCCAGCAGCTCCGGACAGAGAGGGTCCTACGAGCAGTACTTC.